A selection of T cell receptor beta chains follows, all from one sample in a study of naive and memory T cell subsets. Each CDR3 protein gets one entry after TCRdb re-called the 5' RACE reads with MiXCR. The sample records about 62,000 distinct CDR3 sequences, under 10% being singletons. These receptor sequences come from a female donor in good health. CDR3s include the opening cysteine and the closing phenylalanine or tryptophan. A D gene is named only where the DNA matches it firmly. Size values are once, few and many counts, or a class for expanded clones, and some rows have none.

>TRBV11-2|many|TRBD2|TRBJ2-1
TGTGCCAGCAGCCCTACGGCAGCGGGAGTCATCAATGAGCAGTTCTTC
CASSPTAAGVINEQFF
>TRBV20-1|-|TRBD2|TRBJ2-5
TGCAGTGCTAGAGATCCGAGCGGGAGGGCCGGGACCCAGTACTTC
CSARDPSGRAGTQYF
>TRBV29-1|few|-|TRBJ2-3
TGCAGCGGTAAAATAGATACGCAGTATTTT
CSGKIDTQYF
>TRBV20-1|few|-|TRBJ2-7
TGCAGTGCTAGAGATCCTACGCACCGGATTTACGAGCAGTACTTC
CSARDPTHRIYEQYF
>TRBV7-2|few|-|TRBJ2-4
TGTGCCAGCAGCGATGCTGGGACAACCAAAAACATTCAGTACTTC
CASSDAGTTKNIQYF
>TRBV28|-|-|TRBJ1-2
TGTGCCAGCAGTTTAAACTATGGCTACACCTTC
CASSLNYGYTF
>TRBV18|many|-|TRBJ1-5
TGTGCCAGCTCACCACCAGGGGGAGGGAATCAGCCCCAGCATTTT
CASSPPGGGNQPQHF
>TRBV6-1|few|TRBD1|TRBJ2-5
TGTGCCAGCAGCCTAGGGACAGCCGTTTACGAAGAGACCCAGTACTTC
CASSLGTAVYEETQYF
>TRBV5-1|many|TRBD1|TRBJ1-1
TGCGCCAGCAGCCCGAGACAGGGGGCGTTGGGCACTGAAGCTTTCTTT
CASSPRQGALGTEAFF
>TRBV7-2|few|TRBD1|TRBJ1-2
TGTGCCAGCAGCTTACTAGCTCCTGGACAGGCGCGTGGCTACACCTTC
CASSLLAPGQARGYTF
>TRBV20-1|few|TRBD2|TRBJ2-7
TGCAGTGCTAGAGTTGGAACCCCAACAGCGGGAGGGCCTAACGAGCAGTACTTC
CSARVGTPTAGGPNEQYF
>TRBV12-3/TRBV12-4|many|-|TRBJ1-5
TGTGCCAGCAGTTTAGGAGAAGGGAATCAGCCCCAGCATTTT
CASSLGEGNQPQHF
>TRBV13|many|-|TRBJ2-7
TGTGCCAGCAGCTCTGACTCGGGAATCTCCTACGAGCAGTACTTC
CASSSDSGISYEQYF
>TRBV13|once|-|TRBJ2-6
TGTGCCAGCAGCTTACGTCCCGAAGGGGCTGGGGCCAACGTCCTGACTTTC
CASSLRPEGAGANVLTF
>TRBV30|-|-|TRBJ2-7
TGTGCCTGGAGAGAACAGGGTATCCAGTACTTC
CAWREQGIQYF
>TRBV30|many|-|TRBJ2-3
TGTGCCTGGAGTGGTCACCCAGATACGCAGTATTTT
CAWSGHPDTQYF
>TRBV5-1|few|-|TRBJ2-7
TGCGCCAGCAGCTTGGCACCTGACGAGCAGTACTTC
CASSLAPDEQYF
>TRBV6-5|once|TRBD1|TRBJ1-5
TGTGCCAGCAAGGGACAGGGACCACTTTATCGCAATCAGCCCCAGCATTTT
CASKGQGPLYRNQPQHF
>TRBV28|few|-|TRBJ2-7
TGTGCCAGCACCGGGCAGGTTCTAAGCTCCTACGAGCAGTACTTC
CASTGQVLSSYEQYF
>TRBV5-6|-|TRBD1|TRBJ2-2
TGTGCCAGCAGCGTACGACAGGGGGCATGGACCGGGGAGCTGTTTTTT
CASSVRQGAWTGELFF
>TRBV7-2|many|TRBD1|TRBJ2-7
TGTGCCAGCAGCCAGGACAGGGGGTACTACGAGCAGTACTTC
CASSQDRGYYEQYF
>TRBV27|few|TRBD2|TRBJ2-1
TGTGCCAGCAGTTTTAGCGGGAGGGCCGATTTCTATGAGCAGTTCTTC
CASSFSGRADFYEQFF
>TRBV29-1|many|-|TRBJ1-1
TGCAGCGCCGAGATTACCAGGGATACTGAAGCTTTCTTT
CSAEITRDTEAFF
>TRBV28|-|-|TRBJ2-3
TGTGCCAGCAGTTTTCCTGGTAAGCCCTGGACAGATACGCAGTATTTT
CASSFPGKPWTDTQYF
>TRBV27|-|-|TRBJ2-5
TGTGCCACCGCGGAAGATCCCTATTCGTACCAAGAGACCCAGTACTTC
CATAEDPYSYQETQYF
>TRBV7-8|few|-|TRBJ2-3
TGTGCCAGCAGCACAGAGGTTTACACAGATACGCAGTATTTT
CASSTEVYTDTQYF
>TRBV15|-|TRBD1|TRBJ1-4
TGTGCCGCAGCCCGGGACAGGGGGCAGAATGAAAAACTGTTTTTT
CAAARDRGQNEKLFF
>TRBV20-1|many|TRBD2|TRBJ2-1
TGCAGTGCCAGGGGCGGGAGGGCCTTGTACAATGAGCAGTTCTTC
CSARGGRALYNEQFF
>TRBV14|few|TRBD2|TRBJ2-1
TGTGCCAGCAGCCTCACGGCCCTAGCGGGAGTTAGGAATGAGCAGTTCTTC
CASSLTALAGVRNEQFF
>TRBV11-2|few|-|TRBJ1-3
TGTGCCAGCAGCAGAACAGGCGCCGAGGTGGCTGGAAACACCATATATTTT
CASSRTGAEVAGNTIYF
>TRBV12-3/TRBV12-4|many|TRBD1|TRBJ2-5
TGTGCCAGCAGTTTAGACCTCTTCGACAGGGGGCCGGAGACCCAGTACTTC
CASSLDLFDRGPETQYF
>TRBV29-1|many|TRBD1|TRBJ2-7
TGCAGCGTTTGGGACAGGGCGAACGAGCAGTACTTC
CSVWDRANEQYF
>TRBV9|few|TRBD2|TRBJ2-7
TGTGCCAGCAGCGTGGGGACTAGCGGCTACGAGCAGTACTTC
CASSVGTSGYEQYF
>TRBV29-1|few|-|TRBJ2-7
TGCAGCGTTGATAACGCCGGAGTGGGACCAGGCGAGCAGTACTTC
CSVDNAGVGPGEQYF
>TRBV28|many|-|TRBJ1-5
TGTGCCAGCAGTTTATTTAGGGGCAGGGGCAGCAATCAGCCCCAGCATTTT
CASSLFRGRGSNQPQHF
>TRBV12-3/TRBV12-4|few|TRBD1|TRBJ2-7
TGTGCCAGCAGGACAGGGGGCATCTACGAGCAGTACTTC
CASRTGGIYEQYF
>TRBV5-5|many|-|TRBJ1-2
TGTGCCAGCAGCTTGGCGGACGGATTGGAAGGCTACACCTTC
CASSLADGLEGYTF
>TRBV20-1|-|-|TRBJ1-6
TGCAGTGCTAGGGTAGACAGGCTCTCCTATAATTCACCCCTCCACTTT
CSARVDRLSYNSPLHF
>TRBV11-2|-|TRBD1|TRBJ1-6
TGTGCCAGCAGCTTATTACAGGGGAATTCACCCCTCCACTTT
CASSLLQGNSPLHF
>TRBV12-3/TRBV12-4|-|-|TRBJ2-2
TGTGCCACTAAACGGGGCACCGGGGAGCTGTTTTTT
CATKRGTGELFF